The sequence of this T cell receptor (beta chain) was determined in a study of cytomegalovirus exposure and HLA in healthy donors. Study as a whole: Unique TCR beta sequences numbering 117 million came from roughly 180 million T cells in an earlier analysis. Study-wide findings and caveats: Among the sequence variants, a highly shared cluster was likely an artifact of sequencing. Earlier analysis yielded a pattern in which most TCR beta V segments were productive about 90% or about 30% of the time.

On this clone: Its matching antigen is unknown.

Healthy bone marrow donors made up the cohort. CDR3 length: 12 residues. The junction had 6 bases not matched to a gene; V was cut back by 9 bases and J by 7 bases. The germline V gene encodes CDR1 MDHEN and CDR2 SYDVKM. With 60 Vbeta and 13 Jbeta primers, the PCR was carried out. Sequenced by immunoSEQ multiplex PCR; TCRdb stores in-frame clones only, minus some. The sample lists over 150,000 clones; about three quarters were seen once. The chain links TRBV28 to TRBJ2-1, with TRBD2 identical over 7 bases. This clonotype originated in a young man in good health and CMV-seronegative. The sample consisted of PBMCs. CDR3 amino acids: CASWEGWNEQFF. CDR3 bases: TGTGCCAGTTGGGAGGGCTGGAATGAGCAGTTCTTC.